This TCR beta chain was documented in a study of T cell responses to AZD1222 COVID-19 vaccine (dated by TCRdb to the early 2020s). With respect to the entire study: A total of over 230 trial participants underwent TCR sequencing, of whom nearly 210 received two doses of AZD1222 and some 26 received two doses of the MenACWY control vaccine. Trial participants were enrolled into age subgroups of 18-55, 56-69 and 70-plus years, which contained about 150, 28 and 57 TCR-sequenced participants, respectively. Findings and caveats that apply to the study as a whole: In the small 56-69-year group, the increase in depth fell short of significance, most likely because of low power. Vaccine-associated CD4 TCRs spanned the whole spike protein, with dominant responses in regions 160-218 and 743-854. Epitopes outside the regions mutated in the B.1.351 and B.1.1.7 variants were reportedly recognized by nearly half of the unique spike-specific TCRs. Because no day 14 peak-response samples were available, the repertoires could be characterized only after the peak T cell response. Conclusions about previously exposed vaccinees are limited, since just a handful of AZD1222 recipients were seropositive for SARS-CoV-2 at baseline. After two AZD1222 doses, spike-specific TCR breadth and depth were significantly higher than at day 0 and than in MenACWY recipients. Most participants were white British and females outnumbered males, and the authors suggested that clonal diversity may have been underestimated.

The time point label here, explained by the study, means: about 28 days (+/-7) after the second vaccine dose. The treatment or condition label corresponds to: meningococcal conjugate vaccine given as trial control. Samples from vaccinated people were obtained from the UK trials COV001 and COV002, which included a single-blind randomized controlled phase 2/3 trial of AZD1222 (ChAdOx1 nCoV-19) in healthy adults. Trial participant PBMC samples were collected at day 0 and day 28 after the second dose for TCRbeta chain sequencing. The CDR3 regions of human TCRbeta chains were analyzed by immunosequencing. As for the authors' bioinformatics: TCRs in the repertoires were compared against a reference library of SARS-CoV-2-specific TCRs that had been generated with the MIRA antigen-specificity platform. Breadth was defined as the fraction of unique TCRs that were SARS-CoV-2-associated. Depth was defined as the fraction of total T cells that were SARS-CoV-2-associated. Each spike-specific TCR was assigned to its reactive spike region and to a CD4 or CD8 class using the MIRA data. Log10-transformed breadth and depth values were compared by one-way ANOVA with Sidak's multiple comparisons tests. As stored in TCRdb, this immuneACCESS dataset retains in-frame rearrangements with V and J assigned. A fraction of the clones does not appear; measured against another copy, unresolved V genes explain less than half of the discrepancy, and the remainder lacks a known reason. The V and J calls and clone size were taken over from that table, and D and trimming were inferred from the DNA. The sample table records under 200,000 clones; approximately 92% of these occur just once. The leading ten clones occupy 3.6% of the sample.

The junction carries 17 bases between V and J, which are trimmed by 5 bases and 4 bases respectively. The germline V gene (reference sequence) provides CDR1 LNHDA and CDR2 SQIVND. The CDR3 starts with the cysteine, ends with the phenylalanine, and has 15 residues. The kept DNA is CDR3 alone, 45 bases in frame from the first base. A note on this clone: What antigen it recognizes has not been identified. Base-call qualities are not available, and no considerably larger clone is one nucleotide away.

The specimen comprised peripheral blood, sampled 28 days after the second dose of the MenACWY control vaccine. The rearranged segments are TRBV19 and TRBJ1-2, with TRBD1 as a weak D call on 6 bases. The clonotype originates from an adult who received the MenACWY meningococcal vaccine as a control. The DNA is as follows: TGTGCCAGTAGTCAAACTTACAGGGAAGGCTATGGCTACACCTTC. Its protein is CASSQTYREGYGYTF.